Below are 20 T cell receptor beta chains sequenced from a single sample in a study of blood T cell repertoires in COVID-19. Assay used: immunoSEQ multiplex PCR; TCRdb lists only in-frame clones, some missing. The table records around 270,000 clones, more than 75% of them present only once. Sample: peripheral blood. These TCRs come from a middle-aged man who had recovered from COVID-19.

This rearrangement joins TRBV7-9 to TRBJ2-7; no clear D. Germline assignment: CDR1 SEHNR and CDR2 FQNEAQ (reference sequence). V was shortened by 4 bases and J by 5 bases, with 6 bases between the two germline ends. The CDR3 runs to 11 residues. The CDR3 protein is CASSSLHEQYF. CDR3 coding DNA: TGTGCCAGCAGCTCCCTTCACGAGCAGTACTTC.

The CDR3 DNA reads TGTGCCAGCAGATCTGAAGTAGCGGGGGTGTACAATGAGCAGTTCTTC. This encodes CASRSEVAGVYNEQFF. This rearrangement joins TRBV7-9 to TRBJ2-1, with 9 nucleotides matching TRBD2. V lost 6 bases and J lost 4; bases outside the gene matches: 10. Per the germline V gene, CDR1 is SEHNR and CDR2 is FQNEAQ (reference sequence). The CDR3 is 16 amino acids.

This rearrangement joins TRBV7-9 to TRBJ2-7, with 8 bases aligning to TRBD1. This CDR3 has 14 amino acids. CDR1 and CDR2 from the germline V gene are SEHNR and FQNEAQ (reference sequence). The ends lost 5 bases at V and 3 bases at J; junction bases unmatched: 6. CDR3 sequence: CASSPRDRIYEQYF. In DNA form, the CDR3 reads TGTGCCAGCAGCCCCCGGGACAGGATCTACGAGCAGTACTTC.

This clone has a single count. V usage is TRBV7-8 and J usage is TRBJ2-3; D possibly corresponds to TRBD2 (6 bases). The germline gives CDR1 SGHVS, CDR2 FQNEAQ. Between the trimmed V and J ends, which lost 5 bases and 1 base, there was a span of 16 bases. The CDR3 is 16 residues long. CDR3 protein: CASSLIAAPGTDTQYF. For the CDR3, the DNA is TGTGCCAGCAGCCTAATAGCGGCGCCTGGCACAGATACGCAGTATTTT. Looking up the rest from reference TRBV7-8 and TRBJ2-3 gives the full variable domain: GAGVSQSPRYKVAKRGQDVALRCDPISGHVSLFWYQQALGQGPEFLTYFQNEAQLDKSGLPSDRFFAERPEGSVSTLKIQRTQQEDSAVYLCASSLIAAPGTDTQYFGPGTRLTVL.

The chain has TRBV11-2 and TRBJ2-3; TRBD2 matches 8 bases. The germline V gene encodes CDR1 SGHAT and CDR2 FQNNGV. The CDR3 sequence is 17 residues long. With V trimmed by 4 bases and J by 3 bases, 12 bases remained unmatched. Written as DNA, the CDR3 is TGTGCCAGCAGCTCGTCCACGGGGGGGCTAAGGACAGATACGCAGTATTTT. Translation gives CASSSSTGGLRTDTQYF.

The chain combines TRBV4-3 with TRBJ1-1; D is possibly TRBD1 (5 bases). Trimming removed 4 bases from V and 5 bases from J, with 17 bases in between. From germline, CDR1 is LGHNA and CDR2 YSLEER. This CDR3 comprises 15 residues. The CDR3 spells CASSLGLQGRTEAFF. The CDR3 DNA reads TGCGCCAGCAGCCTGGGGCTCCAGGGAAGGACTGAAGCTTTCTTT.

The rearrangement uses TRBV30 and TRBJ1-4, with 11 positions matching TRBD1. The germline V gene has CDR1 GTSNPN and CDR2 SVGIG (reference sequence). The CDR3 is 13 residues long. The ends lost 5 bases at V and 7 bases at J; junction bases unmatched: 3. CDR3 sequence (DNA): TGTGCCTGGGATGGGACAGGGGGTGAAAAACTGTTTTTT. This translates into CAWDGTGGEKLFF.

CDR3 sequence reads: CASKGYAGGADTQYF. CDR3 bases: TGTGCCAGCAAGGGGTACGCGGGAGGGGCAGATACGCAGTATTTT. The chain is built from TRBV2 and TRBJ2-3; 9 nucleotides line up with TRBD2. The V segment lost 7 bases and the J segment 4 bases; nucleotides outside the gene matches: 9. CDR1 is SNHLY, CDR2 FYNNEI, per germline. This CDR3 has 15 amino acids.

This chain uses TRBV7-8 with TRBJ1-1; 10 bases map to TRBD1. Germline V gene lookup returns CDR1 SGHVS and CDR2 FQNEAQ. The V segment lost 5 bases and the J segment 2 bases; nucleotides outside the gene matches: 14. This CDR3 spans 18 amino acids. This chain's CDR3 is CASSTILPGQGRNTEAFF. As DNA, the CDR3 is TGTGCCAGCAGCACAATCCTACCGGGACAGGGGAGAAACACTGAAGCTTTCTTT. Full variable domain (missing parts from reference TRBV7-8 and TRBJ1-1): GAGVSQSPRYKVAKRGQDVALRCDPISGHVSLFWYQQALGQGPEFLTYFQNEAQLDKSGLPSDRFFAERPEGSVSTLKIQRTQQEDSAVYLCASSTILPGQGRNTEAFFGQGTRLTVV.

This chain joins TRBV5-8 and TRBJ1-5, with 12 bases matching TRBD1. Germline V gives CDR1 SGHTS, CDR2 YDEGEE. Losses at the gene ends were 4 bases for V and 8 bases for J; bases not matched to a gene: 10. The CDR3 consists of 16 residues. CDR3 nucleotide sequence: TGTGCCAGCAGCGGACCGGGACAGGGGGCGAGGGAGCCCCAGCATTTT. Amino acids: CASSGPGQGAREPQHF.

V gene TRBV7-8 combines with J gene TRBJ2-3; 10 bases match TRBD2. After removal of 5 bases from V and 0 bases from J, the junction contained 11 bases not matched to a gene. CDR1 SGHVS and CDR2 FQNEAQ come from the germline V gene. This CDR3 region has 18 residues. The CDR3 DNA sequence: TGTGCCAGCAGCCTAAACGGACTAGCGGTTAACAGCACAGATACGCAGTATTTT. Protein: CASSLNGLAVNSTDTQYF.

The CDR3 nucleotides are TGTGCCAGCAGCTCACTATCGAACTACGAGCAGTACTTC. Its protein product is CASSSLSNYEQYF. This chain links TRBV11-2 with TRBJ2-7; D gene uncertain. V lost 4 bases to trimming and J lost 3 bases, with 10 bases between them. The length of the CDR3 is 13 residues. Germline V CDR1 and CDR2: SGHAT, FQNNGV.

This clone was recorded only once. The rearrangement joins TRBV19 to TRBJ1-5; 10 nucleotides match TRBD1. Trimming at V came to 8 bases and at J to 1 base, leaving 2 bases not matched to a gene. CDR1 is LNHDA, CDR2 SQIVND, per germline (reference sequence). The CDR3 is 14 amino acids. The CDR3 region has the DNA TGTGCCAGTTGGGACAGGGGAAGCAATCAGCCCCAGCATTTT. It translates to CASWDRGSNQPQHF.

The chain has TRBV4-3 and TRBJ2-3, with 8 bases identical to TRBD1. Germline CDR1 reads LGHNA; CDR2 reads YSLEER. Trimming at V came to 1 base and at J to 4 bases, leaving 4 bases not matched to a gene. The CDR3 runs 15 residues. The CDR3 region is CASSQARTGPDTQYF. DNA for the CDR3: TGCGCCAGCAGCCAAGCCCGGACAGGGCCAGATACGCAGTATTTT.

The rearrangement links TRBV5-6 to TRBJ1-1; 7 bases are shared with TRBD1. Per the germline V gene, CDR1 is SGHDT and CDR2 is YYEEEE. This CDR3 is 14 amino acids long. V shed 0 bases, J shed 7 bases, and the junction held 6 bases outside the gene matches. CDR3 amino acids: CASSLVGQRYEAFF. The CDR3 nucleotides read TGTGCCAGCAGCTTGGTGGGACAGCGGTATGAAGCTTTCTTT.

The CDR3 DNA reads TGTGCCAGCAGCCAAGGCCAGAAAGAGACCCAGTACTTC. Amino acids: CASSQGQKETQYF. The chain has TRBV14 and TRBJ2-5; D is undetermined. The germline CDR1 and CDR2 sequences are SGHDN and FVKESK. The CDR3 spans 13 residues. Trimming took off 1 base at V and 3 bases at J, with 6 bases between the two ends.

The CDR3 DNA follows: TGTGCCAGCAGCTTCCGGGACAGTAACACCGGGGAGCTGTTTTTT. It encodes CASSFRDSNTGELFF. This sequence joins TRBV7-2 and TRBJ2-2; 7 positions match TRBD1. The CDR3 contains 15 residues. V gave up 3 bases and J gave up 2 bases; unmatched junction bases: 3. Germline assignment: CDR1 SGHTA and CDR2 FQGNSA.

The chain joins TRBV18 to TRBJ2-7; 8 bases map to TRBD2. CDR1 and CDR2 (germline): KGHSH, LQKENI. The junction had 2 bases not matched to a gene; V was cut back by 2 bases and J by 2 bases. CDR3 length equals 14 residues. CDR3 amino acids: CASSPTGGTYEQYF. CDR3 bases: TGTGCCAGCTCACCAACGGGAGGGACCTACGAGCAGTACTTC.

This clone has just one count. The chain is built from TRBV12-3 or TRBV12-4 and TRBJ2-7; the D gene is possibly TRBD1 (7 bases). V was trimmed by 6 bases and J by 3 bases, leaving 12 bases between them. The CDR3 extends over 13 amino acids. The CDR3 loop is CASSARGVYEQYF. The CDR3 coding sequence is TGTGCCAGCAGCGCCAGGGGGGTCTACGAGCAGTACTTC.

The chain couples TRBV9 to TRBJ2-7; 7 positions match TRBD2. CDR1 is SGDLS and CDR2 is YYNGEE in the germline V gene. The CDR3 contains 15 residues. With 3 bases clipped from V and 0 bases from J, the junction kept 6 bases outside the gene matches. The CDR3 loop is CASSEASGSSYEQYF. CDR3 nucleotides: TGTGCCAGCAGCGAGGCTAGCGGTAGCTCCTACGAGCAGTACTTC.